This T cell receptor beta chain emerged from a study of spatial heterogeneity in lung cancer. The length of the CDR3 is 12 residues. Germline assignment: CDR1 MNHNY and CDR2 SVGAGI (reference sequence). Deletions cut 2 bases from V and 2 bases from J, with 4 bases between. Time point denoted: sample taken at primary tumor resection. Study outcomes and limitations: Higher tumor mutation counts went along with higher counts of expanded intratumoral alpha and beta TCRs.

This clonotype occurred many times. Its matching antigen is unknown. TCRdb re-called the 5' RACE reads with MiXCR, one entry per CDR3 protein. The sample yields about 100,000 distinct CDR3 sequences, roughly 4.5% seen once. The J gene is TRBJ2-7, the V gene TRBV6-6; unclear D gene. This clonotype was obtained from a male donor with early-stage non-small cell lung cancer. This material consisted of lung tumor tissue, taken at surgery. CDR3 in amino acids: CASSYDPYEQYF. The CDR3 DNA is TGTGCCAGCAGTTACGATCCCTACGAGCAGTACTTC.